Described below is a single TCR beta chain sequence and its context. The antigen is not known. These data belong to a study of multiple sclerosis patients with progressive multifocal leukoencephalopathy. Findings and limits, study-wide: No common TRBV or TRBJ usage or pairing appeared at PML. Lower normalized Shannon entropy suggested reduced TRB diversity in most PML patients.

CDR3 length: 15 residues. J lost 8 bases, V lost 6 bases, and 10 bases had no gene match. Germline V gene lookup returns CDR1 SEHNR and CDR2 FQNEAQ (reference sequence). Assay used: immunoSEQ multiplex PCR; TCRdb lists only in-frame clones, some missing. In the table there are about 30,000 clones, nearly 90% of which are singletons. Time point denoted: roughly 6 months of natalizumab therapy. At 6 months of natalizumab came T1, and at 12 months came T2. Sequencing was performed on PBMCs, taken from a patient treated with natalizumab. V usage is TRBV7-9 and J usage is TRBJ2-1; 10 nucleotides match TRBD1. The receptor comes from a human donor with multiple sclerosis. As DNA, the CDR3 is TGTGCCAGCAGACCGACCCCGGACAGGGGGGATGAGCAGTTCTTC. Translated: CASRPTPDRGDEQFF.